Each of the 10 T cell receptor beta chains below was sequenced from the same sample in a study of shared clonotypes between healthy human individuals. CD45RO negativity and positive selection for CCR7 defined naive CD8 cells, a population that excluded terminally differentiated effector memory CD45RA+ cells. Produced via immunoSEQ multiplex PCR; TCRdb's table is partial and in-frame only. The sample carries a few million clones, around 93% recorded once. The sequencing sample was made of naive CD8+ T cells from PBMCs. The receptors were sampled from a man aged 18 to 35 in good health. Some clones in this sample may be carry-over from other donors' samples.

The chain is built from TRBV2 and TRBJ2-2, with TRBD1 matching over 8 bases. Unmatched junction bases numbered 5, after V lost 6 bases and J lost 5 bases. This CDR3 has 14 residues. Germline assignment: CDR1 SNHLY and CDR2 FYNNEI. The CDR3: CASRNDRGTGELFF. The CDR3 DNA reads TGTGCCAGCAGGAACGACAGGGGAACCGGGGAGCTGTTTTTT.

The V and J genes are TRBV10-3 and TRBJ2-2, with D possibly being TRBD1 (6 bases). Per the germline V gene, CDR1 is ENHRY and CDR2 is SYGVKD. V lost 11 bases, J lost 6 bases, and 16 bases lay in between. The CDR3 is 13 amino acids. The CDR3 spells CAVETGRAGELFF. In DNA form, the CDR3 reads TGTGCCGTCGAGACAGGACGGGCCGGGGAGCTGTTTTTT.

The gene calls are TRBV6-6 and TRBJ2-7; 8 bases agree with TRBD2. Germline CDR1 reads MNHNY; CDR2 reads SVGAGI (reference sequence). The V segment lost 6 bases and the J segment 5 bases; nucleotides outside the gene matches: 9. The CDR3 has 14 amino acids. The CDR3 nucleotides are TGTGCCAGCAGCTATAGCGGGAACTCAAACGAGCAGTACTTC. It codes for CASSYSGNSNEQYF.

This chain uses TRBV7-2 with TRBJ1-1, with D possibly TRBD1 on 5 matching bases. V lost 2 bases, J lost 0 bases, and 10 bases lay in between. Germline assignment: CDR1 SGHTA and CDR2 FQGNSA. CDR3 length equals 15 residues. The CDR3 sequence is CASSLRGGMNTEAFF. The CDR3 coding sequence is TGTGCCAGCAGCTTAAGGGGAGGAATGAACACTGAAGCTTTCTTT.

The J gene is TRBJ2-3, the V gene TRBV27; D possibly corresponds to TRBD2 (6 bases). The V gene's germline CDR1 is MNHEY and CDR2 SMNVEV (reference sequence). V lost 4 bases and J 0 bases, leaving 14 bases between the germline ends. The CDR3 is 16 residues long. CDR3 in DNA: TGTGCCAGCAGTTCCTCGGGACTCACTAGCACAGATACGCAGTATTTT. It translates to CASSSSGLTSTDTQYF.

The DNA of the CDR3 is TGTGCCTGCCAAGAACTCGGCCTCTACGAGCAGTACTTC. It encodes CACQELGLYEQYF. This chain uses TRBV30 with TRBJ2-5; D uncertain. The J call is in doubt because the DNA end fits TRBJ2-7 better. CDR1 and CDR2 (germline): GTSNPN, SVGIG (reference sequence). This CDR3 has 13 amino acids.

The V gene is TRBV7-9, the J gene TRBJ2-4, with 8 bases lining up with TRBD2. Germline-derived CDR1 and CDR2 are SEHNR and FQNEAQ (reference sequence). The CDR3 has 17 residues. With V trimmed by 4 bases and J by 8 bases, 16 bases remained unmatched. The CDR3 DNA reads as TGTGCCAGCAGCTCAAGGAGCGGGAGCCCCAGGATGGACATTCAGTACTTC. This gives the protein CASSSRSGSPRMDIQYF.

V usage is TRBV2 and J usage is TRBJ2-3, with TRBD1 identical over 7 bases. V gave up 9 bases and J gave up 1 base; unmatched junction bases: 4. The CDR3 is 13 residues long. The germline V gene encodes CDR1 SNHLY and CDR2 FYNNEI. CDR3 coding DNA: TGTGCCAGACAGGGGATAGGCACAGATACGCAGTATTTT. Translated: CARQGIGTDTQYF.

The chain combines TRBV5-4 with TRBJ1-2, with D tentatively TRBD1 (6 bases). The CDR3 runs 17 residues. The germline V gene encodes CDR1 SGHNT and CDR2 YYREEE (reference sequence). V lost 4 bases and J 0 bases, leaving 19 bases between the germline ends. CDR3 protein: CASSAGGAILANYGYTF. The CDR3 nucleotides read TGTGCCAGCAGCGCCGGGGGGGCCATCTTAGCTAACTATGGCTACACCTTC.

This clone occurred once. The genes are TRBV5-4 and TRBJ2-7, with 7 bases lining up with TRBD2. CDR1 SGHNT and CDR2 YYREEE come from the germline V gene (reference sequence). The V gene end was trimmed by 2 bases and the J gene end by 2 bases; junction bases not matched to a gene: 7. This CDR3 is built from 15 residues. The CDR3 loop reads CASSFKREATYEQYF. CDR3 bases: TGTGCCAGCAGCTTCAAACGGGAGGCGACCTACGAGCAGTACTTC.